This note documents a single TCR beta chain sequence. The antigen it recognizes is unknown. No per-base quality is available; no much larger clone lies one base away. The source of the sample is a study of blood T cell repertoires in COVID-19 (dated by TCRdb to the early 2020s). With regard to the full study: The collaborator samples originated in the United States, Italy and Spain and spanned the acute and convalescent phases of COVID-19. Where available, HLA class I and class II types were obtained from metadata supplied by the sample provider rather than from assay-based typing. Samples came from the ongoing ImmuneRACE study (first 160 participants) plus 1,254 subjects from 6 global collaborators. Subjects who had been exposed to COVID-19, were actively infected with it, or had recovered from it provided the deeply sampled blood TCRbeta repertoires that made up the dataset. The prospective study material was composed of cDNA or gDNA derived from T cells, B-cell-depleted T cells, or PBMCs. The sample metadata nearly always contained a de-identified subject ID, COVID-19 status, age in years and sex. The repertoires were made available in a free public database intended to serve as a resource for research on the immune response to SARS-CoV-2.

What the authors observed across the whole study: The amount of clinical and demographic metadata varied by source and participant and was provided uncurated.

Another Seattle source contributed samples from volunteer blood donors who had recovered from COVID-19. Whole blood was collected in K2EDTA tubes by collaborating institutions according to the institutions' own protocols. Collaborator samples were shipped for TCRbeta analysis as frozen whole blood, isolated PBMCs, or DNA extracted from either sample type. The immunoSEQ Assay, a bias-controlled multiplex PCR, was used to amplify TCRbeta CDR3 regions from genomic DNA. The original methods were these. The number of nucleated cells in each sample was estimated from the amplification of reference gene primers within the assay. Sequence reads were collapsed and filtered to measure the absolute abundance of every unique TCRbeta CDR3 rearrangement. For each sample, productive Simpson clonality was calculated by taking the square root of Simpson's diversity index across productive rearrangements. TCRdb holds this immuneACCESS table with in-frame rearrangements only. Some clones are missing; in checked studies, unresolved V genes explain under half, and the rest has no known cause. Clone size and the V and J calls come from that table; the DNA yielded D and trimming. This sample lists about 260,000 clones; approximately 87% were detected once. Approximately 1.5% of the sample lies in the top ten.

Taken from cysteine to phenylalanine, the CDR3 has 15 residues. Only the CDR3 DNA is retained, 45 bases long and in frame from the first base. Relative to germline, V is 3 bases shorter and J is 1 base shorter, with 12 bases between their ends. The germline V gene (reference sequence) provides CDR1 MNHEY and CDR2 SMNVEV. The specimen sequenced was peripheral blood. This TCR derives from a woman aged 40 to 49 who had recovered from COVID-19. This chain joins TRBV27 to TRBJ1-1, and perhaps TRBD1 as D gene, on 6 matching bases. The bases are TGTGCCAGCAGTTTCCGGGGGGCGTGGAACACTGAAGCTTTCTTT. It translates as CASSFRGAWNTEAFF.